The source of this TCR beta chain is a study of shared clonotypes between healthy human individuals. CDR1 and CDR2 (germline): LGHNA, YSLEER. The CDR3 totals 20 residues. V was pared by 1 base and J by 0 bases, with 13 bases of the junction left unmatched. Generated by immunoSEQ multiplex PCR, the TCRdb table keeps only in-frame clones and is missing some. The sample consists of roughly 500,000 clones, about 84% of them appearing once. The clonotype comes from a woman in her forties in good health. Some clones in this sample may be carry-over from other donors' samples. The chain employs TRBV4-3 and TRBJ2-1, with 9 bases that match TRBD1. The material sequenced was PBMCs. The CDR3 bases are TGCGCCAGCAGCCAAGGGACAGGGGAAGAATCCCGGGGCTCCTACAATGAGCAGTTCTTC. This codes for CASSQGTGEESRGSYNEQFF.